This paragraph covers one TCR beta chain sequence. These data originate in a study of blood T cell repertoires in COVID-19. For the study at large: Sources were T cells, B-cell-depleted T cells, or PBMCs; the material itself was cDNA or gDNA.

In germline, CDR1 is MNHEY, CDR2 SMNVEV (reference sequence). The CDR3 totals 16 residues. Trimming cost V 0 bases and J 5 bases; bases outside gene matches: 6. Sequenced by immunoSEQ multiplex PCR; TCRdb stores in-frame clones only, minus some. The sample shows a few hundred thousand clones, approximately 90% of them seen only once. For recovered donors of Cohort 3, there were two negative PCRs, clearance, or symptom resolution. The chain combines TRBV27 with TRBJ1-2; TRBD1 matches 10 bases. The receptor was isolated from a young woman who had recovered from COVID-19. Specimen: PBMCs or T cells enriched from blood (not recorded which). The CDR3 DNA sequence: TGTGCCAGCAGTTTATCGAGGGGACAGGGGCTTTATGGCTACACCTTC. It translates to CASSLSRGQGLYGYTF.